The 5 T cell receptor beta chains listed next were all sequenced from one sample in a study of human T cells and chemical hapten exposure. As for time point: pre-sensitization, week 0. The treatment: therapeutic diphenylcyclopropenone sensitization with weekly scalp DPC. MiXCR, applied by TCRdb to the RACE reads, yields one record per CDR3 protein. The sample lists about 120,000 distinct CDR3 sequences; roughly 14% were seen once. The specimen comprised whole blood, sampled in connection with sensitization to the hapten diphenylcyclopropenone (DPC). Source of these receptors: a woman aged 18 to 35 with alopecia areata. Some clones in this sample may be carry-over from other donors' samples.

The chain carries TRBV28 and TRBJ2-7; D is unclear. Trimming took off 4 bases at V and 6 bases at J, with 10 bases between the two ends. Germline V lookup: CDR1 MDHEN, CDR2 SYDVKM. CDR3 length: 12 residues. The CDR3 nucleotides read TGTGCCAGCAGTTACCCCCTTGGCGAGCAGTACTTC. Encoded protein: CASSYPLGEQYF.

The chain employs TRBV7-2 and TRBJ1-4; TRBD1 agrees at 9 bases. The CDR3 sequence is 14 residues long. The germline CDR1 and CDR2 sequences are SGHTA and FQGNSA. Trimming took 7 bases from V and 8 from J; bases not matched to a gene: 8. CDR3 sequence (DNA): TGTGCCAGCACCTCCGGGACAGGGCTGGAAAAACTGTTTTTT. It encodes CASTSGTGLEKLFF.

This chain links TRBV18 with TRBJ2-4; tentatively, D is TRBD2 (5 bases). This CDR3 is 14 amino acids long. Germline CDR1 KGHSH, CDR2 LQKENI. Trimming left V 3 bases short and J 1 base short, with 7 bases between. The CDR3 DNA follows: TGTGCCAGCTCACCGGGAGTTGCCAAAAACATTCAGTACTTC. Protein sequence: CASSPGVAKNIQYF.

This rearrangement joins TRBV9 to TRBJ2-3; 9 bases are a match to TRBD2. Germline V lookup: CDR1 SGDLS, CDR2 YYNGEE. CDR3 length equals 15 residues. V lost 1 base, J lost 4 bases, and 4 bases stayed unmatched. The CDR3: CASSVNAGGPDTQYF. In DNA, the CDR3 is TGTGCCAGCAGCGTAAACGCGGGGGGGCCAGATACGCAGTATTTT.

With regard to this clonotype: Its ends do not fully match the called genes, so a read error is possible. This chain links TRBV7-2 with TRBJ2-1; D possibly matches TRBD1 or TRBD2 (7 bases each). From germline, CDR1 is SGHTA and CDR2 FQGNSA. The length of the CDR3 is 15 residues. DNA of the CDR3: TGTGCCAGCAGCTTAGCGCGGGGGACAGTCAATGAGCGGTTCTTC. Amino acids: CASSLARGTVNERFF.